This TCR beta chain stems from a study of spatial heterogeneity in lung cancer. As for the study in general: Alpha-chain sequences were consistently detected in smaller numbers than beta-chain sequences.

Documented time point: sample taken at primary tumor resection. Researchers sequenced whole RNA taken from tumor, nontumor lung or frozen PBMC without sorting. From germline, CDR1 is SGHTA and CDR2 FQGNSA. The junction had 5 bases not matched to a gene; V was cut back by 7 bases and J by 4 bases. This CDR3 has 13 amino acids. TCRdb reprocessed the 5' RACE reads via MiXCR and lists one record per CDR3 protein. Found here are approximately 52,000 distinct CDR3 sequences, around 5.2% of them singletons; the top ten hold 11%. The sequences come from PBMCs, collected at surgery. This receptor was obtained from a male donor with early-stage non-small cell lung cancer. The chain combines TRBV7-2 with TRBJ1-1, with 8 positions matching TRBD1. DNA of the CDR3: TGTGCCAGCACGGACAGGGTAACCACTGAAGCTTTCTTT. It translates to CASTDRVTTEAFF.